The 21 T cell receptor beta chains below all came from one sample that was sequenced in a study of T cells in Graves' hyperthyroidism and ophthalmopathy. Amplified TCR beta CDR3 regions came from RNA transcripts. HTBI primers were the set used in a first-round RT-PCR of the TCR CDR3. One entry per CDR3 protein, called by TCRdb with MiXCR from the multiplex PCR reads. The top ten hold about 45% of the sample, which has hundreds of thousands of distinct CDR3 sequences, approximately 20% seen once. Material: blood. The receptors here all came from a man aged 35 to 55 with Graves' ophthalmopathy.

In the case of this clonotype: A read error may explain this, as a much larger clone is one base away. The CDR3 nucleotides are TGTGCCAGCAGCCTCGGGACACCGAGTGTAAATAAGCCCCAGCATTTT. Translated: CASSLGTPSVNKPQHF. The chain recombines TRBV12-3 or TRBV12-4 with TRBJ1-5, with D possibly matching TRBD1 (6 bases). Trimming took off 6 bases at V and 8 bases at J, with 23 bases between the two ends. The CDR3 covers 16 residues.

This clonotype came up a few times. This rearrangement joins TRBV28 to TRBJ1-4; possible D gene TRBD1, 6 bases. The germline V gene has CDR1 MDHEN and CDR2 SYDVKM. The CDR3 runs to 14 residues. V lost 5 bases to trimming and J lost 4 bases, with 11 bases between them. CDR3 DNA sequence: TGTGCCAGCAGTGAACAGGGTTATAATGAAAAACTGTTTTTT. Its translation is CASSEQGYNEKLFF.

The table lists this clonotype with many counts. The gene calls are TRBV6-1 and TRBJ2-7, with D possibly being TRBD2 (6 bases). This CDR3 has 11 amino acids. Germline assignment: CDR1 MNHNS and CDR2 SASEGT. V was shortened by 10 bases and J by 4 bases, with 11 bases between the two germline ends. In nucleotides, the CDR3 is TGTGCCATCTCCCGGGGGTACGAGCAGTACTTC. Translation: CAISRGYEQYF.

Ten or more counts support this clonotype. The chain uses TRBV29-1 and TRBJ2-7; 9 bases are shared with TRBD1. With V trimmed by 4 bases and J by 8 bases, 12 bases remained unmatched. This CDR3 is built from 14 residues. Germline assignment: CDR1 SQVTM and CDR2 ANQGSEA. CDR3 nucleotide sequence: TGCAGCGTTGGCCTAGGACAGGGGCAAGGTCAGCAGTACTTC. Translating gives CSVGLGQGQGQQYF.

This sequence joins TRBV20-1 and TRBJ1-3; no firm D call. The CDR3 runs 16 residues. Trimming removed 0 bases at V and 2 bases at J, with 14 bases between. Germline V lookup: CDR1 DFQATT, CDR2 SNEGSKA (reference sequence). The CDR3 DNA is TGCAGTGCTAGAGATGCAGGCGAGCTTACTGGAAACACCATATATTTT. Its translation is CSARDAGELTGNTIYF.

This clonotype was detected only a few times. V is TRBV27 and J is TRBJ2-3; maybe TRBD2 (6 bases). Germline V gives CDR1 MNHEY, CDR2 SMNVEV (reference sequence). V was trimmed by 7 bases and J by 1 base, leaving 15 bases between them. The CDR3 totals 15 residues. In DNA, the CDR3 is TGTGCCAGCACAGTTGGGGCGGGACGCACAGATACGCAGTATTTT. Its translation is CASTVGAGRTDTQYF.

This clonotype has a count of ten or more. The chain employs TRBV11-2 and TRBJ2-3; D ambiguous. CDR1 and CDR2 from the germline V gene are SGHAT and FQNNGV. The ends were cut back, 3 bases at V and 6 bases at J, with 13 bases in the middle. The CDR3 has 14 residues. The CDR3, as DNA: TGTGCCAGCAGCTTCTCCCTCGCTTTGGATACGCAGTATTTT. This sequence encodes CASSFSLALDTQYF.

The gene calls are TRBV6-5 and TRBJ2-5; 8 bases fit TRBD1. Near its end, the DNA agrees better with TRBJ2-1, so the J call may be wrong. The CDR3 is 15 residues long. Germline CDR1 MNHEY, CDR2 SVGAGI. CDR3 in amino acids: CASSFPGGTQETQFF. CDR3 bases: TGTGCCAGCAGTTTTCCAGGGGGCACGCAAGAGACCCAGTTCTTC.

This clonotype was recorded at least ten times. The chain combines TRBV5-1 with TRBJ2-5; 11 bases agree with TRBD2. The CDR3 spans 17 residues. Germline V lookup: CDR1 SGHRS, CDR2 YFSETQ. J lost 1 base, V lost 0 bases, and 5 bases had no gene match. The CDR3 DNA reads as TGCGCCAGCAGCTTGGCCTTACTAGCGGGGGTCCAAGAGACCCAGTACTTC. It codes for CASSLALLAGVQETQYF.

This clonotype was detected a few times. The chain joins TRBV2 to TRBJ2-1; 7 bases fit TRBD1. Germline CDR1 SNHLY, CDR2 FYNNEI. The V segment lost 6 bases and the J segment 10 bases; nucleotides outside the gene matches: 12. The CDR3 runs 14 residues. As DNA, the CDR3 is TGTGCCAGCAGAGAGCCTACAGGGGCCAGCGAGCAGTTCTTC. As protein: CASREPTGASEQFF.

This rearrangement joins TRBV14 to TRBJ1-2; D unresolved. CDR1 and CDR2 (germline): SGHDN, FVKESK. The CDR3 extends over 13 amino acids. Trimming removed 5 bases from V and 4 bases from J, with 11 bases in between. CDR3 bases: TGTGCCAGCAGCACCCACACGACCTATGGCTACACCTTC. This gives the protein CASSTHTTYGYTF.

The chain carries TRBV6-2 or TRBV6-3 and TRBJ2-1, with a weak D call TRBD1 (6 bases). V lost 7 bases and J lost 15, with 19 bases in between. The CDR3 runs 12 residues. Germline V gene sequence: CDR1 MNHEY, CDR2 SVGEGT. The CDR3 protein is CASTDISGARFF. The DNA for the CDR3 is TGTGCCAGCACCGACATCTCAGGGGCCCGGTTCTTC.

This sequence joins TRBV5-4 and TRBJ2-4, with 7 nucleotides matching TRBD2. With 0 bases clipped from V and 5 bases from J, the junction kept 5 bases outside the gene matches. Looked up from germline, CDR1 is SGHNT and CDR2 is YYREEE (reference sequence). This CDR3 has 15 amino acids. CDR3 sequence (DNA): TGTGCCAGCAGCTTGGGTGCGGGAGAGGAAAACATTCAGTACTTC. This translates into CASSLGAGEENIQYF.

In its sample, this clonotype was seen many times. The chain links TRBV11-2 to TRBJ2-5, with unresolved D. Trimming removed 5 bases from V and 7 bases from J, with 11 bases in between. The V gene's germline CDR1 is SGHAT and CDR2 FQNNGV. This CDR3 region has 12 residues. CDR3 residues: CASSLHLGTQYF. The CDR3 DNA sequence: TGTGCCAGCAGCCTCCACCTAGGGACCCAGTACTTC.

The chain recombines TRBV27 with TRBJ2-7, with TRBD1 matching 7 bases. From germline, CDR1 is MNHEY and CDR2 SMNVEV (reference sequence). CDR3 length: 15 amino acids. Unmatched junction bases numbered 4, after V lost 2 bases and J lost 0 bases. CDR3: CASSLGRGPSYEQYF. In DNA form, the CDR3 reads TGTGCCAGCAGTTTAGGAAGGGGGCCCTCCTACGAGCAGTACTTC.

The chain is built from TRBV27 and TRBJ1-5; D remains ambiguous. Trimming pared 3 bases from V and 3 bases from J, leaving 6 bases between. The CDR3 runs to 13 residues. CDR1 is MNHEY, CDR2 SMNVEV, per germline (reference sequence). CDR3 sequence (DNA): TGTGCCAGCAGTTTTGGCCTCAATCAGCCCCAGCATTTT. Translation gives CASSFGLNQPQHF.

V usage is TRBV6-1 and J usage is TRBJ2-1; D perhaps matches TRBD1 (5 bases). Germline CDR1 MNHNS, CDR2 SASEGT. V lost 1 base to trimming and J lost 5 bases, with 24 bases between them. CDR3 length: 19 amino acids. CDR3 in amino acids: CASSEGQFSYQVVHNEQFF. The CDR3 nucleotides read TGTGCCAGCAGTGAAGGACAGTTCTCCTACCAGGTCGTACACAATGAGCAGTTCTTC.

This clonotype was recorded at least ten times. The chain has TRBV30 and TRBJ1-1; tentatively, D is TRBD1 (6 bases). CDR1 and CDR2 from the germline V gene are GTSNPN and SVGIG (reference sequence). V lost 2 bases and J lost 8, with 12 bases in between. The CDR3 covers 12 residues. DNA of the CDR3: TGTGCCTGGAGTCAGGACAGTGCGGAAGCTTTCTTT. Its translation is CAWSQDSAEAFF.

A few counts support this clonotype. The rearrangement links TRBV19 to TRBJ1-1, with a tentative D call TRBD1 (5 bases). Germline V gene data show CDR1 as LNHDA and CDR2 as SQIVND (reference sequence). V was pared by 2 bases and J by 8 bases, with 12 bases between. The CDR3 spans 13 residues. The CDR3 region has the DNA TGTGCCAGTAGTATAATAGGGGTGAAGGAAGCTTTCTTT. Translation gives CASSIIGVKEAFF.

This chain links TRBV7-2 with TRBJ2-5; tentatively, D is TRBD2 (6 bases). The CDR3 consists of 14 residues. Trimming shortened V by 6 bases and J by 0 bases, and 11 bases separated the two germline ends. Germline V gives CDR1 SGHTA, CDR2 FQGNSA. This CDR3 reads CASSRDWYQETQYF. The CDR3 bases are TGTGCCAGCAGTAGGGACTGGTACCAAGAGACCCAGTACTTC.

This clonotype was seen a few times. The chain has TRBV27 and TRBJ2-1; the match to TRBD1 covers 8 bases. V lost 3 bases, J lost 6 bases, and 7 bases stayed unmatched. CDR3 length equals 15 residues. Germline-derived CDR1 and CDR2 are MNHEY and SMNVEV (reference sequence). CDR3: CASSFRQGAVNEQFF. The CDR3 nucleotides read TGTGCCAGCAGTTTCCGGCAGGGGGCCGTCAATGAGCAGTTCTTC.